The rows below give T cell receptor beta chains drawn from one sample of a study of shared clonotypes between healthy human individuals. The data were produced by immunoSEQ multiplex PCR, yet TCRdb's version contains in-frame clones alone and is incomplete. The sample contains 1.4 million or so clones, about 98.5% of which appear only once. The sample comprised naive CD4+ T cells sorted from blood. Receptors originate from a man aged 30 to 45 in good health. Each CDR3 is given with its conserved first and last residue. D genes are given only for firm matches. Clone size is not always given. Where it is, it says once, few, many or a class for expanded clones.

j_call v_call d_call clone_size cdr3_aa cdr3_nt
TRBJ1-1 TRBV27 NA once CASSRIQGRDGVTNTEAFF TGTGCCAGCAGTAGAATACAGGGTCGTGACGGTGTCACGAACACTGAAGCTTTCTTT
TRBJ1-3 TRBV6-6 NA NA CAGGTGSGNTIYF TGTGCCGGAGGAACCGGCTCTGGAAACACCATATATTTT
TRBJ2-7 TRBV15 NA NA CATSRVGSDGTYEQYF TGTGCCACCAGCAGGGTAGGATCGGACGGGACCTACGAGCAGTACTTC
TRBJ1-5 TRBV2 NA NA CASSGRTANQPQHF TGTGCCAGCAGCGGTAGGACGGCTAATCAGCCCCAGCATTTT
TRBJ1-2 TRBV15 TRBD1 NA CATRASGTGNGYTF TGTGCCACCAGGGCTTCCGGGACAGGGAATGGCTACACCTTC
TRBJ1-2 TRBV6-1 NA NA CASSAGRTAFFGYTF TGTGCCAGCAGCGCGGGGCGGACAGCCTTTTTTGGCTACACCTTC
TRBJ1-4 TRBV5-1 TRBD1 NA CASSFAGGTTNEKLFF TGCGCCAGCAGCTTTGCAGGGGGAACAACTAATGAAAAACTGTTTTTT
TRBJ2-5 TRBV25-1 TRBD1 once CASSDPGGRGETQYF TGTGCCAGCAGTGACCCAGGGGGCAGGGGAGAGACCCAGTACTTC
TRBJ2-7 TRBV6-5 NA NA CASSYATGRGEQYF TGTGCCAGCAGTTACGCAACGGGGCGGGGTGAGCAGTACTTC
TRBJ2-3 TRBV5-1 NA NA CASSRELGPGTQYF TGCGCCAGCAGCCGGGAGCTAGGGCCGGGTACGCAGTATTTT
TRBJ1-2 TRBV29-1 NA NA CSVGSYQGKGGGHGYTF TGCAGCGTTGGGTCCTACCAAGGAAAGGGAGGAGGACATGGCTACACCTTC
TRBJ2-7 TRBV29-1 TRBD2 NA CSVRGLASFSYEQYF TGCAGCGTCAGGGGACTAGCGTCATTCTCCTACGAGCAGTACTTC
TRBJ2-2 TRBV7-2 TRBD2 NA CASSLPGTSAAGELFF TGTGCCAGCAGCTTACCGGGGACTAGCGCCGCCGGGGAGCTGTTTTTT
TRBJ1-2 TRBV7-8 NA NA CASSPSRGRNYGYTF TGTGCCAGCAGCCCCAGCCGGGGGAGGAACTATGGCTACACCTTC
TRBJ1-1 TRBV25-1 NA once CASRRTHTEAFF TGTGCCAGTCGCAGAACCCACACTGAAGCTTTCTTT
TRBJ2-7 TRBV28 TRBD2 NA CASSPRFRGGPDSYEQYF TGTGCCAGCAGTCCACGTTTTAGGGGAGGGCCAGACTCCTACGAGCAGTACTTC
TRBJ2-1 TRBV18 NA NA CASSLHQVGDEQFF TGTGCCAGCTCACTTCACCAAGTCGGGGATGAGCAGTTCTTC
TRBJ2-1 TRBV28 TRBD2 NA CASRLRLGLAGDGEQFF TGTGCCAGCAGACTGCGACTGGGACTAGCGGGAGATGGGGAGCAGTTCTTC
TRBJ1-1 TRBV5-4 TRBD1 once CASSLKGQGAAEAFF TGTGCCAGCAGCTTGAAGGGACAGGGGGCGGCAGAAGCTTTCTTT
TRBJ2-1 TRBV7-7 NA NA CASSPRVVSYNEQFF TGTGCTAGCAGCCCGCGGGTCGTCTCCTACAATGAGCAGTTCTTC
TRBJ2-7 TRBV25-1 NA NA CASSEWGAGYEQYF TGTGCCAGCAGTGAATGGGGGGCGGGATACGAGCAGTACTTC
TRBJ2-1 TRBV7-8 TRBD2 NA CASSLATSGAFRHEQFF TGTGCCAGCAGCTTGGCTACTAGCGGGGCTTTCCGACATGAGCAGTTCTTC
TRBJ2-5 TRBV5-4 TRBD2 NA CASSSGTTVGETQYF TGTGCCAGCAGCTCCGGGACTACTGTTGGAGAGACCCAGTACTTC
TRBJ2-7 TRBV7-8 NA NA CASSLGQGKREQYF TGTGCCAGCAGCTTAGGGCAGGGGAAGCGCGAGCAGTACTTC